The rows below give T cell receptor beta chains drawn from one sample of a study of technical replicates of blood from a handful of donors. Produced via immunoSEQ multiplex PCR; TCRdb's table is partial and in-frame only. The sample includes around 97,000 clones, about 95% of them seen just once. The sample consisted of T cells isolated from PBMCs. The receptors were sampled from a human donor in good health. Each CDR3 is given with its conserved first and last residue. A D gene is named only where the DNA matches it firmly. Expanded clones get a size class; other rows say once, few or many, or leave the size out.

TRBD1	TRBV7-9	TRBJ1-5	NA	TGTGCCAGCAGCGCGACAGGGGGTGGCAATCAGCCCCAGCATTTT	CASSATGGGNQPQHF
NA	TRBV30	TRBJ2-5	NA	TGTGCCTGGAGTTTTCGGGGAGAGACCCAGTACTTC	CAWSFRGETQYF
NA	TRBV19	TRBJ2-4	few	TGTGCCAGTAGTCCCCGGGTTGGGGCTAGTCAGTACTTC	CASSPRVGASQYF
NA	TRBV5-1	TRBJ1-1	NA	TGCGCCAGCAGCTTAGTGGCCATACAGTTCAACACTGAAGCTTTCTTT	CASSLVAIQFNTEAFF
NA	TRBV4-1	TRBJ1-1	NA	TGCGCCAGCAGCCAAGATACAAGGAGCACTGAAGCTTTCTTT	CASSQDTRSTEAFF
TRBD2	TRBV7-9	TRBJ2-1	NA	TGTGCCAGCAGCCTTGGACTAGCCAGTAATGAGCAGTTCTTC	CASSLGLASNEQFF
NA	TRBV7-9	TRBJ1-1	NA	TGTGCCAGCAGCTTGGCCCCTGAAGCTTTCTTT	CASSLAPEAFF
TRBD1	TRBV6-1	TRBJ2-7	once	TGTGCCAGCAGTGGGACAGGGGCACACGAGCAGTACTTC	CASSGTGAHEQYF
TRBD2	TRBV18	TRBJ2-3	NA	TGTGCCAGCTCACCCCTAGCGGGGGGCACAGATACGCAGTATTTT	CASSPLAGGTDTQYF
NA	TRBV7-2	TRBJ1-5	NA	TGTGCCAGCAGCGTAGGGACTAACGCTTATAGCAATCAGCCCCAGCATTTT	CASSVGTNAYSNQPQHF
NA	TRBV13	TRBJ2-1	once	TGTGCCAGCAGCTTAGGGGGCCCGTTTTTTCGCGAGCAGTTCTTC	CASSLGGPFFREQFF
NA	TRBV7-2	TRBJ2-7	NA	TGTGCCAGCAGCTTAGTGGAGGGGTCCGAGCAGTACTTC	CASSLVEGSEQYF
TRBD1	TRBV30	TRBJ1-4	once	TGTGCCTGGAGGGACAGGGGGGCTAATGAAAAACTGTTTTTT	CAWRDRGANEKLFF
TRBD1	TRBV6-1	TRBJ2-5	NA	TGTGCCAGCAGTGAATGGGACAGGGGTCGTGAAGAGACCCAGTACTTC	CASSEWDRGREETQYF
NA	TRBV28	TRBJ1-3	NA	TGTGCCAGCAGTATTAGTGGAAACACCATATATTTT	CASSISGNTIYF
NA	TRBV28	TRBJ2-3	NA	TGTGCCAGCAGTAATCTAGCTACAGATACGCAGTATTTT	CASSNLATDTQYF
NA	TRBV6-1	TRBJ2-3	NA	TGTGCCAGCAGTGACCACAGTGGCACAGATACGCAGTATTTT	CASSDHSGTDTQYF
TRBD2	TRBV4-3	TRBJ2-7	NA	TGCGCCAGCAGCCAAGAAGAAGGGACTAGCGCCGCCTACGAGCAGTACTTC	CASSQEEGTSAAYEQYF
NA	TRBV7-2	TRBJ2-1	NA	TGTGCCAGCAGCTTGAGTACCAATGAGCAGTTCTTC	CASSLSTNEQFF
NA	TRBV2	TRBJ1-2	NA	TGTGCCAGCAGTCACCCGGCTCTTCTAGCTAACTATGGCTACACCTTC	CASSHPALLANYGYTF
NA	TRBV9	TRBJ2-5	NA	TGTGCCAGCAGCGTAGACCCCACAGGGGGGGAAGCAGAGACCCAGTACTTC	CASSVDPTGGEAETQYF
NA	TRBV7-2	TRBJ1-3	NA	TGTGCCAGCAGCTTAGCTGGGCTATCGGGAAACACCATATATTTT	CASSLAGLSGNTIYF
NA	TRBV2	TRBJ2-7	NA	TGTGCCAGCTTAAGACAGGTCTCCTACGAGCAGTACTTC	CASLRQVSYEQYF
NA	TRBV9	TRBJ1-1	NA	TGTGCCAGCAGCGTAGTGTATGAGTTTAGCACTGAAGCTTTCTTT	CASSVVYEFSTEAFF
NA	TRBV20-1	TRBJ2-7	NA	TGCAGTGCTTGGAGGCGGTACGAGCAGTACTTC	CSAWRRYEQYF
NA	TRBV27	TRBJ1-5	once	TGTGCCAGCAGTTTCGTTTCAGGTAGCAATCAGCCCCAGCATTTT	CASSFVSGSNQPQHF
NA	TRBV7-2	TRBJ1-3	NA	TGTGCCAGCAGCCGATCGTCGGGGAACTCTGGAAACACCATATATTTT	CASSRSSGNSGNTIYF
TRBD1	TRBV29-1	TRBJ2-1	NA	TGCAGCGTTGAAGTCTCGGACAGGGAAAACAATGAGCAGTTCTTC	CSVEVSDRENNEQFF
NA	TRBV30	TRBJ1-4	NA	TGTGCCTACGGCGGGACGGCAGAAACTAATGAAAAACTGTTTTTT	CAYGGTAETNEKLFF
NA	TRBV6-1	TRBJ1-2	NA	TGTGCCAGCAGTAGTCACAGGGCTGCTAACTATGGCTACACCTTC	CASSSHRAANYGYTF
TRBD2	TRBV7-9	TRBJ2-4	once	TGTGCCAGCAGCTTACCCAGGACTAGTTATCTAGGGCGGGGCATTCAGTACTTC	CASSLPRTSYLGRGIQYF
NA	TRBV5-4	TRBJ2-7	NA	TGTGCCAGCAGCAAGGAGGGAGAGCAGTACTTC	CASSKEGEQYF
TRBD2	TRBV9	TRBJ2-1	NA	TGTGCCAGCAGCGTAGAGTGGACTAGCGGGAGAGGGGAGCAGTTCTTC	CASSVEWTSGRGEQFF
TRBD2	TRBV19	TRBJ2-7	NA	TGTGCCAGTAGTACCACTAGCGGGAGTTACGAGCAGTACTTC	CASSTTSGSYEQYF
NA	TRBV19	TRBJ1-2	few	TGTGCCAGTAGGTTGTCCAGGGGTAGAAGCGGCTACACCTTC	CASRLSRGRSGYTF
NA	TRBV2	TRBJ1-1	NA	TGTGCCCCCGGGGGGGACCTTCGGAACACTGAAGCTTTCTTT	CAPGGDLRNTEAFF
NA	TRBV18	TRBJ1-2	NA	TGTGCCAGCTCACCGGCAGGGCAAGGAGGCTACACCTTC	CASSPAGQGGYTF
NA	TRBV9	TRBJ1-4	NA	TGTGCCAGCAGCGTAGATGTACAGCTTAATGAAAAACTGTTTTTT	CASSVDVQLNEKLFF
NA	TRBV19	TRBJ2-7	NA	TGTGCCAGTAGTATAGGAGCAGGCCCCGTCTACGAGCAGTACTTC	CASSIGAGPVYEQYF
NA	TRBV7-2	TRBJ2-1	NA	TGTGCCAGCAGCCTGCTAGCGAAGTCCTACAATGAGCAGTTCTTC	CASSLLAKSYNEQFF
TRBD2	TRBV28	TRBJ2-1	NA	TGTGCCAGCAGTTTCGGACTAGCAGGTACCTACAATGAGCAGTTCTTC	CASSFGLAGTYNEQFF
NA	TRBV28	TRBJ1-2	NA	TGTGCCAGCAGTTTGGGAGGGTTCTATGGCTACACCTTC	CASSLGGFYGYTF
NA	TRBV10-1	TRBJ2-5	NA	TGCGCCAGCAGTAATAGACTAGGCTGCGTCCAAGAGACCCAGTACTTC	CASSNRLGCVQETQYF
TRBD2	TRBV6-6	TRBJ2-1	once	TGTGCCAGCACTTTGACTAGCGGGTCCTACAATGAGCAGTTCTTC	CASTLTSGSYNEQFF
TRBD2	TRBV29-1	TRBJ2-1	once	TGCAGCTTTTGGACTAGCGGTTCAACACTATACAATGAGCAGTTCTTC	CSFWTSGSTLYNEQFF
NA	TRBV5-4	TRBJ2-3	NA	TGTGCCAGCAGCTCTAGCACAGATACGCAGTATTTT	CASSSSTDTQYF
TRBD1	TRBV14	TRBJ2-2	NA	TGTGCCAGCAGCCAAGGTCGTACAGGGGTCGGGGAGCTGTTTTTT	CASSQGRTGVGELFF
TRBD2	TRBV11-3	TRBJ2-5	NA	TGTGCCAGCGCACTCCACAGCGGGGGAGAAGAGACCCAGTACTTC	CASALHSGGEETQYF
TRBD2	TRBV9	TRBJ2-1	NA	TGTGCCAGCAGCGTGGGACTAGCGGGAAGTAGCGATGAGCAGTTCTTC	CASSVGLAGSSDEQFF
TRBD1	TRBV27	TRBJ2-1	NA	TGTGCCAGCAGTTTAGACTCGGGACAGGGGGCGGGTTACAATGAGCAGTTCTTC	CASSLDSGQGAGYNEQFF
NA	TRBV4-3	TRBJ1-5	NA	TGCGCCAGCAGCCAAGAGGGCCTCAATCAGCCCCAGCATTTT	CASSQEGLNQPQHF
NA	TRBV18	TRBJ2-3	NA	TGTGCCAGCTCACCGGCGGTAGATACGCAGTATTTT	CASSPAVDTQYF
TRBD1	TRBV19	TRBJ1-4	NA	TGTGCCAGTAGCATTGGACAGGGAGGTGAAAAACTGTTTTTT	CASSIGQGGEKLFF
NA	TRBV6-1	TRBJ1-2	NA	TGTGCCAGCAGTGAAGCGCTTCGAGGGTGGGGGCAGAACTATGGCTACACCTTC	CASSEALRGWGQNYGYTF
NA	TRBV6-1	TRBJ2-3	NA	TGTGCCAGCAGTGATGGTGGGAGAGCAGATACGCAGTATTTT	CASSDGGRADTQYF
TRBD2	TRBV11-3	TRBJ2-1	NA	TGTGCCAGCAGCTCGCGCGGGAGGAATTCTGGGAACAATGAGCAGTTCTTC	CASSSRGRNSGNNEQFF
TRBD1	TRBV28	TRBJ2-3	NA	TGTGCCAGCAGCCTGGGACAGATTAGCACAGATACGCAGTATTTT	CASSLGQISTDTQYF
TRBD1	TRBV7-9	TRBJ1-2	NA	TGTGCCAGCAGCTCAACAGGACAGGGCTATGGCTACACCTTC	CASSSTGQGYGYTF